This T cell receptor beta chain emerged from a study of neurological immune-mediated disorders. Study context: Of the multiple sclerosis patients, about 34 in total, roughly 30 were relapsing-remitting and 3 were secondary progressive.

This CDR3 has 14 amino acids. Trimming left V 3 bases short and J 5 bases short, with 13 bases between. PBMCs stored at -80 C, 2 million in total, were the source of the unsorted libraries. Per sequencing run, 15-18 subjects together gave over 200 million TCR-beta sequences. MiXCR, run by TCRdb on the 5' RACE reads, gives a single entry per CDR3 protein. The sample shows roughly 75,000 distinct CDR3 sequences, approximately 2.4% of them seen only once. This clonotype came up many times. Sequenced sample: PBMCs. This clonotype was obtained from a woman in her twenties or thirties with multiple sclerosis. The rearrangement uses TRBV12-3 or TRBV12-4 and TRBJ1-1, with D possibly TRBD1 on 6 matching bases. The CDR3 nucleotides read TGTGCCAGCAGTTTTGCGGGGGCCATGACTGAAGCTTTCTTT. This translates into CASSFAGAMTEAFF.